The 20 T cell receptor beta chains reported below all come from one sample, sequenced in a study of cytomegalovirus exposure and HLA in healthy donors. Primers included in the PCR were 60 Vbeta and 13 Jbeta primers. Sequenced by immunoSEQ multiplex PCR; TCRdb stores in-frame clones only, minus some. The repertoire holds 200,000 to 250,000 clones, with approximately 80% as singletons. The sequenced material came from PBMCs. The source of these receptors is a man aged 45 to 65 in good health and CMV-seronegative.

The chain combines TRBV19 with TRBJ2-1; 7 nucleotides line up with TRBD1. This CDR3 contains 16 residues. CDR1 is LNHDA and CDR2 is SQIVND in the germline V gene (reference sequence). Unmatched junction bases numbered 7, after V lost 5 bases and J lost 0 bases. In nucleotides, the CDR3 is TGTGCCAGTAGTGCGATGGACAGGAGCTCCTACAATGAGCAGTTCTTC. Residues: CASSAMDRSSYNEQFF. Complete variable domain (other parts from reference TRBV19 and TRBJ2-1): DGGITQSPKYLFRKEGQNVTLSCEQNLNHDAMYWYRQDPGQGLRLIYYSQIVNDFQKGDIAEGYSVSREKKESFPLTVTSAQKNPTAFYLCASSAMDRSSYNEQFFGPGTRLTVL.

In the case of this clone: Mismatch with germline at one junction end may stem from a read error. This sample also contains other DNA sequences that code for the same CDR3. This chain links TRBV5-1 with TRBJ1-1; D gene unclear. The CDR3 is made up of 14 amino acids. Germline V lookup: CDR1 SGHRS, CDR2 YFSETQ. The CDR3: CASSLIGRNTEAFF. As DNA, the CDR3 is TGCGCCAGCAGCTTAATCGGGAGGAACACTGAGGCTTTCTTT.

The chain joins TRBV6-1 to TRBJ2-2; 8 bases match TRBD2. CDR1 is MNHNS, CDR2 SASEGT, per germline. V trimming: 0 bases; J trimming: 6 bases; junction bases outside the gene matches: 3. This CDR3 comprises 15 residues. The CDR3 DNA reads as TGTGCCAGCAGTGAAGCAGCGGGAGTGGCCGGGGAGCTGTTTTTT. As protein: CASSEAAGVAGELFF.

V usage is TRBV5-6 and J usage is TRBJ2-3, with D possibly TRBD1 on 5 matching bases. CDR1 is SGHDT and CDR2 is YYEEEE in the germline V gene. The CDR3 loop spans 15 amino acids. With 1 base removed from V and 1 base from J, the gap between germline ends came to 10 bases. The CDR3 DNA sequence: TGTGCCAGCAGCTTGTGGGGCTCGGGCACAGATACGCAGTATTTT. This codes for CASSLWGSGTDTQYF.

The V gene is TRBV6-1, the J gene TRBJ2-1, with D maybe TRBD1 (7 bases). This CDR3 contains 19 residues. The V end was cut by 8 bases, the J end by 0 bases, with 26 bases between. Germline V lookup: CDR1 MNHNS, CDR2 SASEGT. For the CDR3, the DNA is TGTGCCAGCCGTGGCCCAGGGGGACTCACCCAAGGCTCCTACAATGAGCAGTTCTTC. Protein product: CASRGPGGLTQGSYNEQFF.

The chain combines TRBV5-1 with TRBJ1-5, with unresolved D. The CDR3 totals 15 residues. Germline V gene lookup returns CDR1 SGHRS and CDR2 YFSETQ. Trimming left V 2 bases short and J 0 bases short, with 9 bases between. CDR3 sequence reads: CASSFTGSSNQPQHF. Written as DNA, the CDR3 is TGCGCCAGCAGCTTCACGGGGTCTAGCAATCAGCCCCAGCATTTT.

This clone has a handful of counts. The chain recombines TRBV15 with TRBJ2-7, with TRBD1 as a possible D gene (6 bases). This CDR3 comprises 14 residues. Trimming pared 0 bases from V and 2 bases from J, leaving 8 bases between. The V gene's germline CDR1 is LNHNV and CDR2 YYDKDF (reference sequence). CDR3 region: CATSRDHRAYEQYF. In DNA, the CDR3 is TGTGCCACCAGCAGAGACCACAGGGCCTACGAGCAGTACTTC. Full variable domain (outside the CDR3, taken from reference TRBV15 and TRBJ2-7): DAMVIQNPRYQVTQFGKPVTLSCSQTLNHNVMYWYQQKSSQAPKLLFHYYDKDFNNEADTPDNFQSRRPNTSFCFLDIRSPGLGDTAMYLCATSRDHRAYEQYFGPGTRLTVT.

V gene TRBV9 combines with J gene TRBJ2-2, with 7 bases fitting TRBD1. Germline-derived CDR1 and CDR2 are SGDLS and YYNGEE. The length of the CDR3 is 17 residues. V was clipped by 0 bases and J by 6 bases; unmatched bases: 11. The CDR3 loop reads CASSVAGSRDSPGELFF. The CDR3 region has the DNA TGTGCCAGCAGCGTAGCTGGGTCCCGGGACAGCCCCGGGGAGCTGTTTTTT.

The chain uses TRBV4-2 and TRBJ2-3; the D gene is possibly TRBD1 (6 bases). V was shortened by 2 bases and J by 0 bases, with 9 bases between the two germline ends. CDR1 is LGHNA, CDR2 YNFKEQ, per germline. CDR3 length equals 15 residues. CDR3 in amino acids: CASSQTQGSTDTQYF. The DNA of the CDR3 is TGTGCCAGCAGCCAAACCCAGGGGAGCACAGATACGCAGTATTTT.

This chain connects TRBV7-3 to TRBJ2-3, with TRBD2 as a possible D gene (7 bases). The germline V gene encodes CDR1 SGHTA and CDR2 FQGTGA. V was trimmed by 2 bases and J by 10 bases, leaving 19 bases between them. The CDR3 spans 15 residues. This CDR3 reads CASSLEGGAPAAQYF. The DNA of the CDR3 is TGTGCCAGCAGCTTAGAAGGGGGGGCTCCCGCGGCGCAGTATTTT.

This clone showed up just a few times. J is TRBJ2-3 and V is TRBV11-1; a weak D match, TRBD2 (7 bases). CDR3 length: 14 residues. The V gene's germline CDR1 is SGHAT and CDR2 FQDESV (reference sequence). The V gene lost 7 bases and the J gene lost 0 bases, with 11 bases spanning the gap. The CDR3 sequence: CASKGGASTDTQYF. CDR3 bases: TGTGCCAGCAAGGGGGGGGCTAGCACAGATACGCAGTATTTT.

In its sample, this clone was seen a few times. V gene TRBV6-1 combines with J gene TRBJ2-7; TRBD1 agrees at 10 bases. Germline trimming cut 0 bases from V and 6 bases from J; bases unmatched to any gene: 8. Germline CDR1 reads MNHNS; CDR2 reads SASEGT. The CDR3 consists of 16 residues. CDR3 bases: TGTGCCAGCAGTGAAGCGCCGGGACAGGGGTATCTCGAGCAGTACTTC. Protein sequence: CASSEAPGQGYLEQYF.

V and J are TRBV4-2 and TRBJ2-7, with a possible D match to TRBD2 (6 bases). Between the trimmed V and J ends, which lost 0 bases and 3 bases, there was a span of 15 bases. This CDR3 has 16 amino acids. Germline CDR1 LGHNA, CDR2 YNFKEQ. The CDR3 bases are TGTGCCAGCAGCCAAGAAAGGGCGGGAAATGTCTACGAGCAGTACTTC. Translating it yields CASSQERAGNVYEQYF.

This clone was counted a few times. The genes are TRBV5-1 and TRBJ1-2; TRBD1 aligns across 10 bases. The CDR3 extends over 17 amino acids. Germline V gene data show CDR1 as SGHRS and CDR2 as YFSETQ. V lost 0 bases to trimming and J lost 0 bases; unmatched junction nucleotides: 5. CDR3 residues: CASSLVTGGSANYGYTF. DNA for the CDR3: TGCGCCAGCAGCTTGGTGACAGGGGGCTCGGCTAACTATGGCTACACCTTC. Based on the CDR3 plus reference TRBV5-1 and TRBJ1-2, the full variable domain is KAGVTQTPRYLIKTRGQQVTLSCSPISGHRSVSWYQQTPGQGLQFLFEYFSETQRNKGNFPGRFSGRQFSNSRSEMNVSTLELGDSALYLCASSLVTGGSANYGYTFGSGTRLTVV.

V is TRBV11-2 and J is TRBJ2-7, with a weak D call TRBD1 (5 bases). Trimming pared 5 bases from V and 1 base from J, leaving 27 bases between. The CDR3 is 19 amino acids. Per the germline V gene, CDR1 is SGHAT and CDR2 is FQNNGV. CDR3 DNA sequence: TGTGCCAGCAGCCAAAGGGAAGTTCTATCCCTTCAGGGTTCCTACGAGCAGTACTTC. It specifies CASSQREVLSLQGSYEQYF.

The DNA for the CDR3 is TGTGCCAGCAGTTTTCGCAGGGGTTTGACTGGGGAGCAGTACTTC. Translating gives CASSFRRGLTGEQYF. The chain couples TRBV6-5 to TRBJ2-7; possible D gene TRBD1, 6 bases. Germline lookup yields CDR1 MNHEY and CDR2 SVGAGI. V lost 4 bases, J lost 7 bases, and 20 bases lay in between. There are 15 residues in the CDR3.

The rearrangement joins TRBV6-4 to TRBJ2-3, with 9 bases lining up with TRBD1. Germline CDR1 MRHNA, CDR2 SNTAGT. The CDR3 extends over 15 amino acids. V gave up 6 bases and J gave up 6 bases; unmatched junction bases: 10. The chain's CDR3 is CASRRRTGESDTQYF. In DNA form, the CDR3 reads TGTGCCAGCAGAAGACGGACAGGGGAGTCGGATACGCAGTATTTT.

V gene TRBV6-1 combines with J gene TRBJ1-2; D uncertain. CDR3 length equals 15 residues. The V gene's germline CDR1 is MNHNS and CDR2 SASEGT. V was pared by 1 base and J by 4 bases, with 13 bases between. The CDR3 DNA reads as TGTGCCAGCAGTGAAGTCCCCAGGACTTCCTATGGCTACACCTTC. Protein: CASSEVPRTSYGYTF.

The gene calls are TRBV2 and TRBJ1-5, with 8 bases lining up with TRBD1. CDR1 and CDR2 (germline): SNHLY, FYNNEI. The ends lost 11 bases at V and 4 bases at J; junction bases unmatched: 7. The CDR3 loop spans 13 amino acids. CDR3 amino acids: CAGGTGPNQPQHF. The DNA for the CDR3 is TGTGCCGGCGGGACAGGCCCGAATCAGCCCCAGCATTTT.

The rearrangement joins TRBV12-5 to TRBJ2-1, with 10 bases identical to TRBD2. The CDR3 runs to 15 residues. With V trimmed by 6 bases and J by 10 bases, 12 bases remained unmatched. Germline V CDR1 and CDR2: LGHNT, FRNRAP. CDR3 DNA sequence: TGTGCTAGTGGGTACCTAGCGGGAGAGGTAAGAGAGCAGTTCTTC. Its protein is CASGYLAGEVREQFF.